A single sample gave rise to the 3 T cell receptor beta chains below, sequenced in a study of OX40 agonist ivuxolimab in advanced cancers. The assay was immunoSEQ multiplex PCR, and TCRdb's table has in-frame clones only and misses some. Of roughly 15,000 clones listed, 75% to 90% are singletons. This specimen consisted of CD4+ or CD8+ T cells sorted from blood, obtained in a trial of the OX40 agonist ivuxolimab. The receptors come from an adult with an advanced solid tumor such as melanoma, head and neck, liver or kidney cancer.

The chain recombines TRBV28 with TRBJ2-5; 11 nucleotides match TRBD2. The V gene end was trimmed by 3 bases and the J gene end by 4 bases; junction bases not matched to a gene: 4. Germline V gives CDR1 MDHEN, CDR2 SYDVKM. This CDR3 is 15 amino acids long. CDR3 in DNA: TGTGCCAGCAGTTTCCTAGCGGGAGGATTAGAGACCCAGTACTTC. Its protein product is CASSFLAGGLETQYF. Variable domain in full (rest from reference TRBV28 and TRBJ2-5): DVKVTQSSRYLVKRTGEKVFLECVQDMDHENMFWYRQDPGLGLRLIYFSYDVKMKEKGDIPEGYSVSREKKERFSLILESASTNQTSMYLCASSFLAGGLETQYFGPGTRLLVL.

The gene calls are TRBV11-3 and TRBJ2-2; D not resolved. The CDR3 contains 13 residues. Between the trimmed V and J ends, which lost 5 bases and 5 bases, there was a span of 9 bases. Germline CDR1 and CDR2: SGHNT and YENEEA. The CDR3 spells CASSLSQTGELFF. DNA for the CDR3: TGTGCCAGCAGCCTGAGTCAAACCGGGGAGCTGTTTTTT. The entire variable domain, with the rest obtained from reference TRBV11-3 and TRBJ2-2, is as follows: EAGVVQSPRYKIIEKKQPVAFWCNPISGHNTLYWYLQNLGQGPELLIRYENEEAVDDSQLPKDRFSAERLKGVDSTLKIQPAELGDSAVYLCASSLSQTGELFFGEGSRLTVL.

The gene calls are TRBV28 and TRBJ1-2; D remains ambiguous. Germline values: CDR1 MDHEN, CDR2 SYDVKM. Trimming cost V 2 bases and J 7 bases, with 14 bases left between them. This CDR3 has 14 residues. The chain's CDR3 is CASSLTSGSGGYTF. CDR3 in DNA: TGTGCCAGCAGTTTAACCTCGGGCTCTGGTGGCTACACCTTC.